Detailed here is one T cell receptor beta chain. The sample originates from a study of blood T cell repertoires in COVID-19. Study in general: T cells, B-cell-depleted T cells, or PBMCs provided the cDNA or gDNA that served as material.

With 0 bases clipped from V and 7 bases from J, the junction kept 7 bases outside the gene matches. CDR3 length equals 16 residues. The germline V gene encodes CDR1 SGHRS and CDR2 YFSETQ. Original handling: For nucleated cells, counts were estimated from reference gene primer amplification. Measured with immunoSEQ multiplex PCR; TCRdb has only the in-frame clones, and not every one. V and J calls plus clone size are reproduced from that table; the DNA served to infer D and trimming. The profile shows roughly 130,000 clones, around 87% of them singletons. V usage is TRBV5-1 and J usage is TRBJ1-4; TRBD1 matches 9 bases. The sequence was obtained from a woman aged 60-75 years with acute or convalescent COVID-19. Sequenced input: peripheral blood. CDR3 amino acids: CASSLAAQGAVEKLFF. CDR3 in DNA: TGCGCCAGCAGCTTGGCGGCACAGGGGGCGGTTGAAAAACTGTTTTTT.